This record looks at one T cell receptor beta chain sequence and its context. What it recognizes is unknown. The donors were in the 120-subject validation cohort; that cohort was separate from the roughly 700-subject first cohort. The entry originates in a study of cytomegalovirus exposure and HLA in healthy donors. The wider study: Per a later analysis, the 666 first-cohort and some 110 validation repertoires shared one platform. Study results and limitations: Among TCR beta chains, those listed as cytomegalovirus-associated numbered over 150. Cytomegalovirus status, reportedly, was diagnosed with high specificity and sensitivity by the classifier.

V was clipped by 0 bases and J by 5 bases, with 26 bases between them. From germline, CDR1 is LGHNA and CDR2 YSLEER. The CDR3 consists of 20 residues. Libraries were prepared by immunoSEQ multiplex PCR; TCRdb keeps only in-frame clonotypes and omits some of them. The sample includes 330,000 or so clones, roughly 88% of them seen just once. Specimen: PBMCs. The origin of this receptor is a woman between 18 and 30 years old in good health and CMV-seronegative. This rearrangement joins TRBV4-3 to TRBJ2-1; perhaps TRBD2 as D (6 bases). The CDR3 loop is CASSQEAANILGSIHNEQFF. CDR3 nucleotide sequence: TGCGCCAGCAGCCAAGAGGCCGCTAACATACTCGGGAGTATCCACAATGAGCAGTTCTTC.